This T cell receptor (beta chain) appears in the sequencing data of a study of OX40 agonist ivuxolimab in advanced cancers. Assay used: immunoSEQ multiplex PCR; TCRdb lists only in-frame clones, some missing. This sample has roughly 73,000 clones, with 85% to 90% found just once. The CDR3 is 13 amino acids. Trimming removed 2 bases from V and 4 bases from J, with 11 bases in between. CDR1 GTSNPN and CDR2 SVGIG come from the germline V gene (reference sequence). This TCR was recovered from an adult with an advanced solid tumor such as melanoma, head and neck, liver or kidney cancer. The sample consisted of CD4+ or CD8+ T cells sorted from blood, taken in a trial of the OX40 agonist ivuxolimab. This chain connects TRBV30 to TRBJ1-2, with D possibly being TRBD1 (5 bases). The DNA for the CDR3 is TGTGCCTGGAGTCGGCCAGGGACCTATGGCTACACCTTC. It specifies CAWSRPGTYGYTF.